This T cell receptor beta chain comes out of a study of shared clonotypes between healthy human individuals (dated by TCRdb to 2020 to 2022). About the full investigation: A couple of women and a few men aged 18 to 49 years were included in the cohort. For each donor, three plates each were used for CD4 naive and CD4 memory, two plates were used for CD8 naive, and one plate was used for CD8 memory. The study deeply sequenced blood TCR repertoires of five healthy adults to estimate repertoire size and the extent of clonotype sharing between individuals. To increase sequencing depth and limit assay-specific biases, different laboratories used diverse techniques to prepare libraries and sequence TCR repertoires. Per donor, leukapheresis produced somewhere between about 0.8 and 9 billion PBMCs.

TCR CDR3 regions were amplified from genomic DNA by multiplex PCR using the deep immunoSEQ assay. Genomic DNA extracted from each cell subset was distributed evenly over all wells of several immunoSEQ 96-well plates, and each plate served as one replicate. Each replicate PCR for sorted subsets received approximately 220 ng genomic DNA, equal to tens of thousands of T cell genomes. Purified libraries were quantified with a Qubit 3.0 fluorometer, sized on a Bioanalyzer 2100, and re-quantified with the KAPA Library Quantification kit. Every immunoSEQ 96-well plate was sequenced on a separate single-read 150-cycle Illumina NextSeq 550 flow cell. The study's processing was this. Because only junctional sequences without quality scores were contained in the immunoSEQ output, filtering matching that applied to full-length reads could not be performed. To assign V/J genes and CDR3, sequences were annotated against IMGT germline references using PyIR, a Python wrapper for IgBLAST v1.9. Any read was removed if the V/J assignment was weak (E-value above 1e-6), the CDR3 was missing, or the read contained stop codons, out-of-frame junctions, or ambiguous translated residues. V3J clonotypes were defined as sequences sharing an identical inferred V gene, J gene, and CDR3 amino acid sequence. Percentage overlap between repertoires was calculated by dividing the number of shared unique clonotypes by the size of the smaller repertoire. Three approaches were used to assess repertoire richness: RTK rarefaction, the Chao1 estimator, and Recon v2.1 estimates of unobserved clonotypes. For all TCRbeta clonotypes obtained by the gDNA method from a handful of donors, generation probabilities were computed with OLGA. TCRdb retrieved this table from immuneACCESS and kept in-frame rearrangements only. Not all clones are present; in checked studies, unresolved V genes account for under half, and no reason is known for the remainder. Clone size and V and J calls were adopted from that table, with D and trimming inferred from the DNA. The sample profile shows approximately 1,000,000 clones; about 80% of them were found once. The top ten clones comprise 0.7% to 0.95% of the sample.

Reading the germline V gene gives CDR1 SGDLS and CDR2 YYNGEE. The CDR3 has 15 amino acids, counting the end cysteine and phenylalanine. The DNA shown is the 45-base CDR3, in frame from base 1. V is reduced by 3 bases and J by 4 bases, leaving a spacing of 15 bases between them. A word on this clone: The specificity of this receptor is unknown. No base-level quality is on record; no much larger clone is a single base apart.

The donors were healthy, HIV-negative adults who had no recently reported acute infections or vaccinations. Only Caucasian adults living in Nashville, Tennessee, USA were represented among the donors. CD4+ T cells were enriched by magnetic negative selection, after which naive cells were positively selected on CD45RA and the negative fraction was taken as the memory subset. Blood was collected by leukapheresis, and PBMCs were isolated by Ficoll-Histopaque density gradient centrifugation and then cryopreserved in liquid nitrogen vapor phase. Purity and quantity of every magnetically sorted T cell population were checked by analytical flow cytometry. From each sorted fraction, genomic DNA was isolated and quantified by UV absorbance on a Nanodrop 2000c. The study at large found these results: Naive subsets generally had larger estimated clonotype richness than memory subsets. Sampling was restricted to blood, and TCR repertoires in tissues likely differ from the TCR repertoires found in blood. Compared with non-shared clonotypes, the clonotypes found in all four sorted-subset donors had higher generation probabilities. Incomplete sequencing was indicated by rarefaction of sorted-subset datasets, despite the large sequencing depth. The small number of donors limited the genetic and exposure-history diversity represented. Across a few donors, approximately 5% of naive CD4, approximately 3.6% of naive CD8, approximately 2.5% of memory CD4, and under 0.45% of memory CD8 clonotypes were shared. Pairwise subsampling led to the expectation that sequencing depth would affect the degree of clonotype sharing among donors.

Sequencing input: memory CD4+ T cells from PBMCs. The cell subset or site label, as the study defines it: CD45RA-negative fraction. This sequence uses TRBV9 and TRBJ2-3; the D segment may tentatively be TRBD1 or TRBD2, each giving 5 matched bases. The source of this sequence is a young man in good health. Some clones in this sample may be carry-over from other donors' samples. The DNA is as follows: TGTGCCAGCAGCGAGTCTAGCAGGGCGGCAGATACGCAGTATTTT. The translation is CASSESSRAADTQYF.